These T cell receptor beta chains were read from a single sample in a study of cytomegalovirus exposure and HLA in healthy donors. Sequenced by immunoSEQ multiplex PCR; TCRdb stores in-frame clones only, minus some. The sample includes 95,000 to 150,000 clones. The sample was PBMCs. All receptors derive from a man aged 18-30 years in good health and CMV-seronegative. Each CDR3 is given with its conserved first and last residue. Fields, in order: J gene, D gene, V gene, CDR3 DNA, CDR3 protein. The D gene is left open where the match is weak.

TRBJ2-2 TRBD2 TRBV4-1 TGCGCCAGCAGCCCCAGGACTAGCAAACCCGGGGAGCTGTTTTTT CASSPRTSKPGELFF
TRBJ2-7 - TRBV15 TGTGCCACCAGCAGCCCGGAGGCGTCCTACGAGCAGTACTTC CATSSPEASYEQYF
TRBJ2-3 TRBD2 TRBV4-2 TGTGCCAGCAGCCAAGTCCGACCGACTAGCGGGAGTGCAGATACGCAGTATTTT CASSQVRPTSGSADTQYF
TRBJ1-1 TRBD1 TRBV9 TGTGCCAGCAGCCCTGGGAGTAGGCAGGGGGCGAACACTGAAGCTTTCTTT CASSPGSRQGANTEAFF
TRBJ2-2 TRBD2 TRBV29-1 TGCAGCGTGGGGCGGGATAGCGGGAGCATCGGGGAGCTGTTTTTT CSVGRDSGSIGELFF
TRBJ2-7 TRBD2 TRBV7-2 TGTGCCAGCCCAACGGGACTAGCCGCCCCCAACGAGCAGTACTTC CASPTGLAAPNEQYF
TRBJ1-2 - TRBV7-9 TGTGCCAGCAGCTTGGGGCAGGGGTTAAACGACTATGGCTACACCTTC CASSLGQGLNDYGYTF
TRBJ2-1 TRBD2 TRBV7-3 TGTGCCAGCAGCTCGGGGACTAGCGGGGGTTATGAGCAGTTCTTC CASSSGTSGGYEQFF
TRBJ2-1 - TRBV5-1 TGCGCCAGCAGCTTGGGTGCGGGGAACTCCTACAATGAGCAGTTCTTC CASSLGAGNSYNEQFF
TRBJ1-1 - TRBV19 TGTGCCAGTAGTAGAGCTCTTGGGGCGAACACTGAAGCTTTCTTT CASSRALGANTEAFF
TRBJ2-2 - TRBV13 TGTGCCAGCAGCGCCGGGACAACCTGGGCCGGGGAGCTGTTTTTT CASSAGTTWAGELFF
TRBJ2-1 - TRBV13 TGTGCCAGCAGCTTAGCTTCCGCGGGACAGAATGAGCAGTTCTTC CASSLASAGQNEQFF
TRBJ2-7 TRBD1 TRBV27 TGTGCCAGCAGCCTGGGACAGGGGGGCGCCGAGCAGTACTTC CASSLGQGGAEQYF
TRBJ1-1 - TRBV6-5 TGTGCCAGCAGTTACCCCGCTCACTCCGGGGGCACTGAAGCTTTCTTT CASSYPAHSGGTEAFF
TRBJ2-7 - TRBV20-1 TGCAGTGCTCGCTTCGACTACGAGCAGTACTTC CSARFDYEQYF
TRBJ1-2 TRBD1 TRBV27 TGTGTCAGCAGTCTCTACAGGGGAGACTATGGCTACACCTTC CVSSLYRGDYGYTF
TRBJ1-5 TRBD1 TRBV15 TGTGCCACCAGCAGAGGGGGGACAGGGGCCGTCAGCAATCAGCCCCAGCATTTT CATSRGGTGAVSNQPQHF
TRBJ2-7 - TRBV19 TGTGCCAGTAGTATAGGTGGGCAGGGAGGCTACGAGCAGTACTTC CASSIGGQGGYEQYF
TRBJ2-5 TRBD2 TRBV12-5 TGTGCTAGTGGTCAAACTAGCGGGAGGACAAAGACCCAGTACTTC CASGQTSGRTKTQYF
TRBJ2-5 - TRBV7-8 TGTGCCAGCAGCCCAATGGGGCGCAAACCCCTTACGGCCCAAGAGACCCAGTACTTC CASSPMGRKPLTAQETQYF
TRBJ1-2 - TRBV5-1 TGCGCCAGCAGCTCGTCGAGTGGGACTCTTAACTATGGCTACACCTTC CASSSSSGTLNYGYTF
TRBJ2-3 - TRBV2 TGTGCCAGCCAGCGGTCGAGCGGACTTGATACGCAGTATTTT CASQRSSGLDTQYF
TRBJ2-7 - TRBV5-1 TGCGCCAGCAGCTTGGCGCAGGGAAGGGGCTACGAGCAGTACTTC CASSLAQGRGYEQYF
TRBJ1-5 - TRBV2 TGTGCCAGCAGTGATCCTTCAGACTATTATAGCAATCAGCCCCAGCATTTT CASSDPSDYYSNQPQHF
TRBJ1-4 TRBD1 TRBV5-5 TGTGCCAGCAGCTCCCAGGGGGAATTACATGAAAAACTGTTTTTT CASSSQGELHEKLFF
TRBJ2-3 - TRBV15 TGTGCCACCAGTGGCGCAGTAAGTGACTCCCGTGGAGATACGCAGTATTTT CATSGAVSDSRGDTQYF
TRBJ2-1 TRBD2 TRBV27 TGTGCCAGCAGTCGGACTAGCGAGTCCTACAATGAGCAGTTCTTC CASSRTSESYNEQFF
TRBJ2-1 - TRBV7-9 TGTGCCAGCAGCCCCCGGGGTAGCGAAAGCTCCTACAATGAGCAGTTCTTC CASSPRGSESSYNEQFF
TRBJ2-5 TRBD2 TRBV5-1 TGCGCCAGCAGCTTGGCCAGCATAGGGACTAGAAGTGAGACCCAGTACTTC CASSLASIGTRSETQYF
TRBJ2-7 TRBD2 TRBV18 TGTGCCAGCTCACCAATCCCCCTAGCGGGGGGCTACGAGCAGTACTTC CASSPIPLAGGYEQYF
TRBJ2-5 - TRBV7-8 TGTGCCAGCAGCTCAGGACTTGGGGAAGAGACCCAGTACTTC CASSSGLGEETQYF
TRBJ2-7 TRBD2 TRBV27 TGTGCCAGCAGTTGGACTAGCGGCTACGAGCAGTACTTC CASSWTSGYEQYF
TRBJ1-1 - TRBV5-4 TGTGCCAGCAGCTTGGGGCGGGAGGGTGTGGGCGAAGCTTTCTTT CASSLGREGVGEAFF
TRBJ2-1 TRBD2 TRBV9 TGTGCCAGCAGCGTAGCTACTAGCGGGAGAGGCAGGAATGAGCAGTTCTTC CASSVATSGRGRNEQFF
TRBJ2-1 TRBD2 TRBV6-4 TGTGCCAGCAGTCCATACCGCGGAGCGGGGGTACACAATGAGCAGTTCTTC CASSPYRGAGVHNEQFF
TRBJ1-1 TRBD1 TRBV5-8 TGTGCCAGCAGCCCCCGGGACAGGGACCCAATGAACACTGAAGCTTTCTTT CASSPRDRDPMNTEAFF
TRBJ1-4 - TRBV28 TGTGCCAGCAGTTTAAATTTTGGGGGCCTTAAACAAGAAAAACTGTTTTTT CASSLNFGGLKQEKLFF
TRBJ2-1 TRBD2 TRBV6-6 TGTGCCAGCAGCGGACTAGCGGGGCTAACTGAGCAGTTCTTC CASSGLAGLTEQFF
TRBJ2-2 - TRBV5-5 TGTGCCAGCAGCCGTAGCGGAAGAAGCACCGGGGAGCTGTTTTTT CASSRSGRSTGELFF
TRBJ2-3 - TRBV9 TGTGCCAGCAGCGTAGTCAGCGGGCGCACAGATACGCAGTATTTT CASSVVSGRTDTQYF
TRBJ2-1 TRBD2 TRBV11-3 TGTGCCAGCGGGACTAGCGGGAGGGACGGGGAGCAGTTCTTC CASGTSGRDGEQFF
TRBJ1-2 TRBD1 TRBV28 TGTGCCAGCAGTGTCGGACAGGCTACCTTCTATGGCTACACCTTC CASSVGQATFYGYTF
TRBJ2-1 TRBD2 TRBV30 TGTGCCTGGAGCCCTAGCGGGGTATACAATGAGCAGTTCTTC CAWSPSGVYNEQFF
TRBJ1-6 TRBD1 TRBV30 TGTGCCTGGAGTACCGATGTCCCGGGACAGCTATCAACCCTCCACTTT CAWSTDVPGQLSTLHF
TRBJ2-7 - TRBV7-8 TGTGCCAGCAGGCCCGACGGGGAGGAGCAGTACTTC CASRPDGEEQYF
TRBJ1-2 - TRBV25-1 TGTGCCAGCAGTGACCTAGTACAGGGTAGTGGCTACACCTTC CASSDLVQGSGYTF
TRBJ1-4 - TRBV5-1 TGCGCCAGCAGCTTGAGTGCCCGGGTCACGGATGAAAAACTGTTTTTT CASSLSARVTDEKLFF
TRBJ2-5 - TRBV25-1 TGTGCCAGCAGTGAATACGGAGGGGGCATGGGAGAGACCCAGTACTTC CASSEYGGGMGETQYF
TRBJ1-3 - TRBV18 TGTGCCAGCTCACCATTCCGCAGACTCTCTGGAAACACCATATATTTT CASSPFRRLSGNTIYF
TRBJ2-3 - TRBV7-8 TGTGCCAGCAGCTCTACCTTAGCGGATAGCACAGATACGCAGTATTTT CASSSTLADSTDTQYF
TRBJ2-7 TRBD1 TRBV5-4 TGTGCCAGCAGCGGGACAGGGCTCCACGAGCAGTACTTC CASSGTGLHEQYF